These 23 T cell receptor beta chains were sequenced from one sample in a study of shared clonotypes between healthy human individuals. Only in-frame clones appear in the TCRdb table, and some are missing; sequencing was by immunoSEQ multiplex PCR. The sample lists approximately 1,500,000 clones, approximately 97% seen once, with approximately 1% in the top ten. The sample comprised naive CD4+ T cells sorted from blood. The sample's subset: CD45RA+ positively selected. These receptors came from a man aged 25 to 40 in good health.

As regards this clone: This CDR3 is also generated by other DNA sequences in the sample. V is TRBV7-2 and J is TRBJ2-7, with TRBD2 matching over 11 bases. CDR1 and CDR2 (germline): SGHTA, FQGNSA. The CDR3 covers 15 residues. V was clipped by 5 bases and J by 0 bases; unmatched bases: 3. Here the CDR3 DNA reads TGTGCCAGCAGCCCGGGACTAGCGGCCTCCTACGAGCAGTACTTC. It translates to CASSPGLAASYEQYF.

The chain uses TRBV6-5 and TRBJ2-2; the D is unclear. Trimming left V 11 bases short and J 6 bases short, with 19 bases between. CDR1 and CDR2 from the germline V gene are MNHEY and SVGAGI. This CDR3 region has 14 residues. CDR3 bases: TGTGCCTCCTCCCTGTCTCTATCCCCCGGGGAGCTGTTTTTT. It codes for CASSLSLSPGELFF.

J is TRBJ1-4 and V is TRBV4-1; D remains unclear. Trimming shortened V by 4 bases and J by 6 bases, and 12 bases separated the two germline ends. Germline values: CDR1 MGHRA, CDR2 YSYEKL. The CDR3 covers 14 residues. CDR3 bases: TGCGCCAGCAGCCTGCAGCCTTCTGATGAAAAACTGTTTTTT. Its protein product is CASSLQPSDEKLFF.

V gene TRBV21-1 combines with J gene TRBJ2-1; the DNA was not compared with TRBD2, the D call given in the table. TRBV21-1 is marked as a pseudogene. The length of the CDR3 is 18 residues. CDR3 bases: TGTGCCAGCCCGATCCCAAGACGGAGGCCTAGCGCTTACAATGAGCAGTTCTTC. It yields the protein CASPIPRRRPSAYNEQFF.

This clone came up a few times. The chain joins TRBV5-4 to TRBJ1-1; tentative D call: TRBD1 (5 bases). The CDR3 consists of 14 residues. Trimming stripped 1 base from V and 5 bases from J, with 12 bases between. Looked up from germline, CDR1 is SGHNT and CDR2 is YYREEE (reference sequence). The DNA for the CDR3 is TGTGCCAGCAGCTTGTATCGTGGGGGGACTGAAGCTTTCTTT. Translated: CASSLYRGGTEAFF.

J is TRBJ2-7 and V is TRBV28; weak D call: TRBD2 (6 bases). The CDR3 consists of 14 residues. V lost 10 bases and J 1 base, leaving 17 bases between the germline ends. Germline V CDR1 and CDR2: MDHEN, SYDVKM. CDR3 protein: CAIQSLTSSYEQYF. The CDR3 region has the DNA TGTGCCATCCAATCGCTGACTAGTTCCTACGAGCAGTACTTC.

This chain links TRBV10-2 with TRBJ2-5, with 9 bases fitting TRBD2. V lost 3 bases to trimming and J lost 3 bases; unmatched junction nucleotides: 17. Looked up from germline, CDR1 is WSHSY and CDR2 is SAAADI. The CDR3 is 19 residues long. CDR3 amino acids: CASSDSASGIWGGKETQYF. Written as DNA, the CDR3 is TGCGCCAGCAGTGACTCGGCTAGCGGGATTTGGGGAGGAAAAGAGACCCAGTACTTC.

The chain uses TRBV30 and TRBJ2-7; 8 bases map to TRBD2. CDR3 length: 18 residues. The germline V gene encodes CDR1 GTSNPN and CDR2 SVGIG (reference sequence). V dropped 3 bases and J dropped 5; count of bases not matched to a gene: 21. The CDR3 DNA follows: TGTGCCTGGAGGGGATTCCAGAGCGGGAGTCTTTACTCTGACGAGCAGTACTTC. Its translation: CAWRGFQSGSLYSDEQYF.

The rearrangement uses TRBV6-1 and TRBJ2-7; D may correspond to TRBD1 or TRBD2 (5 bases each). The length of the CDR3 is 15 residues. Trimming took 3 bases from V and 7 from J, leaving 19 bases between them. The germline CDR1 and CDR2 sequences are MNHNS and SASEGT. CDR3 sequence: CASSDPGTDAGEQYF. CDR3 nucleotides: TGTGCCAGCAGTGACCCCGGGACGGATGCAGGGGAGCAGTACTTC.

The chain recombines TRBV6-5 with TRBJ2-7, with a weak D call TRBD2 (6 bases). V shed 5 bases and J shed 6 bases, with 8 bases lying between them. This CDR3 comprises 11 residues. CDR1 is MNHEY, CDR2 SVGAGI, per germline. In DNA, the CDR3 is TGTGCCAGCAGTGGAGGGTCCGAGCAGTACTTC. Translated: CASSGGSEQYF.

Comments on this clone: This sample also contains other DNA sequences that code for the same CDR3. The chain uses TRBV9 and TRBJ1-5; D gene unclear. V was shortened by 0 bases and J by 5 bases, with 6 bases between the two germline ends. The germline CDR1 and CDR2 sequences are SGDLS and YYNGEE. The CDR3 length is 13 residues. CDR3 sequence: CASSVDLDQPQHF. The CDR3, as DNA: TGTGCCAGCAGCGTAGACCTGGATCAGCCCCAGCATTTT.

The J gene is TRBJ1-2, the V gene TRBV4-3; D is unresolved. V lost 4 bases and J lost 5, with 14 bases in between. The CDR3 consists of 14 residues. The germline gives CDR1 LGHNA, CDR2 YSLEER. Here the CDR3 DNA reads TGCGCCAGCAGCCCGCCCGGTGGTGGGTATGGCTACACCTTC. Residues: CASSPPGGGYGYTF.

The count of this clone is one. The genes are TRBV6-6 and TRBJ2-1, with D unclear. Deletions cut 6 bases from V and 10 bases from J, with 10 bases between. The length of the CDR3 is 11 residues. From germline, CDR1 is MNHNY and CDR2 SVGAGI (reference sequence). The CDR3, as DNA: TGTGCCAGCAGATTAACAGAAGAGCAGTTCTTC. Translating it yields CASRLTEEQFF.

This rearrangement joins TRBV10-1 to TRBJ2-7; no clear D. Germline CDR1 WNHNN, CDR2 SYGVQD (reference sequence). There are 13 residues in the CDR3. V was cut by 4 bases and J by 3 bases, with 10 bases left in between. The CDR3 reads CASSGGTRYEQYF. The CDR3 DNA reads as TGCGCCAGCAGTGGGGGTACCCGCTACGAGCAGTACTTC.

This chain uses TRBV9 with TRBJ2-1, with TRBD2 matching 7 bases. V shed 2 bases and J 7 bases; nucleotides not matched to a gene: 12. The CDR3 covers 16 residues. The germline V gene has CDR1 SGDLS and CDR2 YYNGEE. The CDR3 DNA sequence: TGTGCCAGCAGCGTGATAGGGGCGGGAGTGTCGAATGAGCAGTTCTTC. It codes for CASSVIGAGVSNEQFF.

V usage is TRBV27 and J usage is TRBJ2-1; D is unresolved. CDR1 is MNHEY, CDR2 SMNVEV, per germline (reference sequence). The CDR3 is 15 amino acids. Trimming pared 7 bases from V and 9 bases from J, leaving 22 bases between. Here the CDR3 DNA reads TGTGCCAGCACCCCCCGGGTCACCGCCTCTCCTGAGCAGTTCTTC. Translation: CASTPRVTASPEQFF.

The rearrangement links TRBV5-4 to TRBJ2-3; 12 bases map to TRBD2. V shed 0 bases and J 4 bases; nucleotides not matched to a gene: 9. The CDR3 extends over 18 amino acids. Germline lookup yields CDR1 SGHNT and CDR2 YYREEE (reference sequence). The CDR3 protein is CASSLASGRAFLSDTQYF. In DNA form, the CDR3 reads TGTGCCAGCAGCTTGGCTAGCGGGAGGGCCTTCTTATCAGATACGCAGTATTTT.

V usage is TRBV27 and J usage is TRBJ1-1, with 9 bases identical to TRBD1. V lost 6 bases to trimming and J lost 4 bases; unmatched junction nucleotides: 15. Germline loops: CDR1 MNHEY, CDR2 SMNVEV (reference sequence). The CDR3 is 17 residues long. CDR3 amino acids: CASSPGQGSLLGTEAFF. CDR3 nucleotides: TGTGCCAGCAGCCCGGGACAGGGAAGTTTGTTAGGCACTGAAGCTTTCTTT.

A note on this clone: The same CDR3 also results from other DNA sequences found in this sample. The rearrangement joins TRBV28 to TRBJ1-1; D remains unclear. The CDR3 consists of 13 residues. Germline V lookup: CDR1 MDHEN, CDR2 SYDVKM. The ends were cut back, 2 bases at V and 0 bases at J, with 4 bases in the middle. The CDR3 nucleotides read TGTGCCAGCAGTTTAAGGTTGAACACTGAAGCTTTCTTT. Protein: CASSLRLNTEAFF. Full variable domain (missing parts from reference TRBV28 and TRBJ1-1): DVKVTQSSRYLVKRTGEKVFLECVQDMDHENMFWYRQDPGLGLRLIYFSYDVKMKEKGDIPEGYSVSREKKERFSLILESASTNQTSMYLCASSLRLNTEAFFGQGTRLTVV.

The J gene is TRBJ1-5, the V gene TRBV7-2; a possible D gene is TRBD1 (6 bases). V lost 5 bases, J lost 7 bases, and 15 bases lay in between. The CDR3 loop spans 14 amino acids. Germline loops: CDR1 SGHTA, CDR2 FQGNSA. DNA for the CDR3: TGTGCCAGCAGCCGGGGGCCGTTCGACCAGCCCCAGCATTTT. Translating it yields CASSRGPFDQPQHF.

DNA for the CDR3: TGCGCCAGCAGCTTGGTAACCGGACAGGGGGTGAGGGAGCAGTACTTC. It yields the protein CASSLVTGQGVREQYF. The chain links TRBV5-1 to TRBJ2-7; 10 bases map to TRBD1. V lost 0 bases and J lost 7; bases outside the gene matches: 10. This CDR3 contains 16 residues. The germline V gene encodes CDR1 SGHRS and CDR2 YFSETQ. Looking up the rest from reference TRBV5-1 and TRBJ2-7 gives the full variable domain: KAGVTQTPRYLIKTRGQQVTLSCSPISGHRSVSWYQQTPGQGLQFLFEYFSETQRNKGNFPGRFSGRQFSNSRSEMNVSTLELGDSALYLCASSLVTGQGVREQYFGPGTRLTVT.

CDR3 sequence reads: CASSRDTLNQPQHF. CDR3 DNA sequence: TGTGCCAGCAGCCGGGACACTTTAAATCAGCCCCAGCATTTT. The chain uses TRBV7-9 and TRBJ1-5; the D gene is possibly TRBD1 (6 bases). The germline V gene encodes CDR1 SEHNR and CDR2 FQNEAQ (reference sequence). The CDR3 spans 14 residues. Trimming removed 5 bases from V and 4 bases from J, with 12 bases in between.

The gene calls are TRBV10-1 and TRBJ2-2; D not certain. V was pared by 0 bases and J by 6 bases, with 8 bases between. CDR3 size: 14 residues. The V gene's germline CDR1 is WNHNN and CDR2 SYGVQD (reference sequence). DNA of the CDR3: TGCGCCAGCAGTGAGTCCGGCAGGTCCGGGGAGCTGTTTTTT. Residues: CASSESGRSGELFF.